What follows are 18 T cell receptor beta chains derived from one specimen sequenced in a study of control samples from healthy donors and cancer patients. Here immunoSEQ multiplex PCR was the method, and the copy in TCRdb shows in-frame clones only, minus some. Altogether 390,000 or so clones are present, about nine tenths being singletons, with the ten largest covering around 6.4%. Sequenced sample: PBMCs. These receptors originate from a man aged 40-49 years with head and neck cancer.

This clone has just one count. The chain has TRBV19 and TRBJ2-7; D may be TRBD1 or TRBD2 (6 bases each). With 4 bases removed from V and 5 bases from J, the gap between germline ends came to 21 bases. Germline V gene sequence: CDR1 LNHDA, CDR2 SQIVND (reference sequence). CDR3 length equals 16 residues. CDR3 sequence (DNA): TGTGCCAGTAGTACTACCCAGGGGAGGAAGGTGGACGAGCAGTACTTC. It is translated as CASSTTQGRKVDEQYF.

The chain recombines TRBV5-1 with TRBJ2-7; 9 nucleotides match TRBD1. The V gene end was trimmed by 0 bases and the J gene end by 3 bases; junction bases not matched to a gene: 1. In germline, CDR1 is SGHRS, CDR2 YFSETQ. This CDR3 region has 14 residues. The CDR3 region has the DNA TGCGCCAGCAGCTTGGGACAGGGGGACTACGAGCAGTACTTC. It encodes CASSLGQGDYEQYF.

The V and J genes are TRBV18 and TRBJ2-1; D is ambiguous. The germline gives CDR1 KGHSH, CDR2 LQKENI. Trimming pared 8 bases from V and 5 bases from J, leaving 10 bases between. The CDR3 is made up of 12 amino acids. The CDR3 DNA follows: TGTGCCAGCCCCACCCAGAACAATGAGCAGTTCTTC. It codes for CASPTQNNEQFF.

The V gene is TRBV2, the J gene TRBJ2-5; TRBD2 is a possible D gene (6 bases). The CDR3 spans 15 residues. Germline V gives CDR1 SNHLY, CDR2 FYNNEI. The germline V and J ends were trimmed by 7 bases and 4 bases, with 19 bases remaining between them. The CDR3 DNA reads TGTGCCAGCACCCCCGTCTCATCCGGGGGAGAGACCCAGTACTTC. It translates to CASTPVSSGGETQYF.

This clone was recorded only once. The sample has other DNA sequences that encode this CDR3 too. The chain is built from TRBV19 and TRBJ1-1; no definite D call. The CDR3 covers 12 residues. Trimming pared 1 base from V and 5 bases from J, leaving 5 bases between. Germline assignment: CDR1 LNHDA and CDR2 SQIVND (reference sequence). The CDR3 DNA sequence: TGTGCCAGTAGTATAGGTTGGACTGAAGCTTTCTTT. Translated: CASSIGWTEAFF. Complete variable domain (other parts from reference TRBV19 and TRBJ1-1): DGGITQSPKYLFRKEGQNVTLSCEQNLNHDAMYWYRQDPGQGLRLIYYSQIVNDFQKGDIAEGYSVSREKKESFPLTVTSAQKNPTAFYLCASSIGWTEAFFGQGTRLTVV.

The chain carries TRBV12-3 or TRBV12-4 and TRBJ2-1; no reliable D call. V lost 5 bases to trimming and J lost 5 bases, with 4 bases between them. The CDR3 has 11 amino acids. CDR3 DNA: TGTGCCAGCAGTACCAACAATGAGCAGTTCTTC. This sequence encodes CASSTNNEQFF.

This rearrangement joins TRBV12-5 to TRBJ2-1, with 8 bases fitting TRBD2. Per germline, CDR1 LGHNT and CDR2 FRNRAP. V was clipped by 8 bases and J by 5 bases; unmatched bases: 17. This CDR3 has 17 residues. This CDR3 reads CASSTGGILAKDNEQFF. Here the CDR3 DNA reads TGTGCTAGTTCAACGGGAGGGATTTTGGCTAAGGACAATGAGCAGTTCTTC.

The CDR3 region has the DNA TGCGCCAGCAGCGCTGACACAGATACGCAGTATTTT. This gives the protein CASSADTDTQYF. The rearrangement uses TRBV5-1 and TRBJ2-3; no definite D call. Trimming shortened V by 4 bases and J by 2 bases, and 5 bases separated the two germline ends. There are 12 residues in the CDR3. The V gene's germline CDR1 is SGHRS and CDR2 YFSETQ.

The rearrangement links TRBV5-1 to TRBJ2-3; D is possibly TRBD1 or TRBD2 (5 bases each). Germline lookup yields CDR1 SGHRS and CDR2 YFSETQ. This CDR3 contains 13 residues. V dropped 4 bases and J dropped 3 bases, with 9 bases sitting between them. CDR3 DNA: TGCGCCAGCAGCCCCGAGGGGACAGATACGCAGTATTTT. This gives the protein CASSPEGTDTQYF.

This chain links TRBV28 with TRBJ1-4; the match to TRBD1 covers 8 bases. The CDR3 runs 15 residues. Looked up from germline, CDR1 is MDHEN and CDR2 is SYDVKM. The junction had 6 bases not matched to a gene; V was cut back by 5 bases and J by 4 bases. CDR3 protein: CASSSQGAGNEKLFF. The CDR3 coding sequence is TGTGCCAGCAGTAGCCAGGGGGCTGGTAATGAAAAACTGTTTTTT. Using reference TRBV28 and TRBJ1-4 for the parts outside the CDR3, the full variable domain is DVKVTQSSRYLVKRTGEKVFLECVQDMDHENMFWYRQDPGLGLRLIYFSYDVKMKEKGDIPEGYSVSREKKERFSLILESASTNQTSMYLCASSSQGAGNEKLFFGSGTQLSVL.

The J gene is TRBJ1-6, the V gene TRBV6-2 or TRBV6-3; D is ambiguous. The germline V gene encodes CDR1 MNHEY and CDR2 SVGEGT. V lost 6 bases and J lost 7, with 16 bases in between. The CDR3 totals 15 residues. CDR3 sequence: CASSSTDGYNSPLHF. The CDR3 DNA reads as TGTGCCAGCAGCAGTACCGACGGCTACAATTCACCCCTCCACTTT.

This clone appeared a few times. The V and J genes are TRBV3-1 (or the pseudogene TRBV3-2) and TRBJ1-3, with 8 nucleotides matching TRBD1. The CDR3 contains 18 residues. Losses at the gene ends were 0 bases for V and 7 bases for J; bases not matched to a gene: 14. Germline loops: CDR1 LGHDT, CDR2 YNNKEL (reference sequence). DNA for the CDR3: TGTGCCAGCAGCCAAGACCCACTCTCAACAGGGGGTAGTAACACCATATATTTT. It is translated as CASSQDPLSTGGSNTIYF.

The chain is built from TRBV4-2 and TRBJ2-5; 9 nucleotides align to TRBD2. This CDR3 has 17 amino acids. CDR1 is LGHNA, CDR2 YNFKEQ, per germline. The V and J ends lost 0 bases and 5 bases, in that order; junction bases with no gene match: 10. CDR3 sequence: CASSQDWRGGRWETQYF. CDR3 sequence (DNA): TGTGCCAGCAGCCAAGATTGGCGGGGGGGCAGGTGGGAGACCCAGTACTTC.

CDR3 residues: CAPEGLYGYTF. Written as DNA, the CDR3 is TGTGCCCCCGAGGGTCTCTATGGCTACACCTTC. The chain links TRBV6-4 to TRBJ1-2, with D hard to call. The germline V gene encodes CDR1 MRHNA and CDR2 SNTAGT. Trimming removed 11 bases at V and 4 bases at J, with 11 bases between. The CDR3 has 11 residues.

The V call is TRBV4-1, the J call TRBJ2-7, with D perhaps TRBD2 (5 bases). Germline V gene sequence: CDR1 MGHRA, CDR2 YSYEKL. The CDR3 has 18 amino acids. V was shortened by 0 bases and J by 0 bases, with 18 bases between the two germline ends. The CDR3 protein is CASSQERAGGSGSYEQYF. The CDR3 DNA follows: TGCGCCAGCAGCCAAGAACGGGCGGGTGGGAGTGGCTCCTACGAGCAGTACTTC.

The chain recombines TRBV24-1 with TRBJ2-7; D is ambiguous. The germline V gene encodes CDR1 KGHDR and CDR2 SFDVKD. This CDR3 has 13 residues. Deletions cut 3 bases from V and 8 bases from J, with 13 bases between. The CDR3 region is CATSDTQPIKQYF. The CDR3 DNA reads as TGTGCCACCAGTGATACCCAGCCCATTAAGCAGTACTTC.

Remarks on this clone: Other DNA sequences of this sample code for an identical CDR3. The genes are TRBV3-1 (or the pseudogene TRBV3-2) and TRBJ1-1, with D possibly matching TRBD1 (6 bases). Trimming shortened V by 1 base and J by 4 bases, and 10 bases separated the two germline ends. The germline CDR1 and CDR2 sequences are LGHDT and YNNKEL (reference sequence). The CDR3 sequence is 14 residues long. CDR3 loop: CASSQVQGGTEAFF. CDR3 nucleotides: TGTGCCAGCAGCCAAGTACAGGGTGGCACTGAAGCTTTCTTT.

This chain uses TRBV5-4 with TRBJ2-3; D might be TRBD1 or TRBD2, each matching 5 bases. In germline, CDR1 is SGHNT, CDR2 YYREEE (reference sequence). The CDR3 runs 15 residues. V lost 3 bases, J lost 6 bases, and 17 bases lay in between. CDR3 nucleotide sequence: TGTGCCAGCAGCTCCCCGGGGCCCGTTGCGGATACGCAGTATTTT. This encodes CASSSPGPVADTQYF.